Sequencing of this TCR beta chain was carried out in a study of blood T cell repertoires in COVID-19. V was pared by 6 bases and J by 2 bases, with 19 bases between. Germline V gene data show CDR1 as SGDLS and CDR2 as YYNGEE. CDR3 length equals 16 residues. The sample holds one count of this clone. The data were produced by immunoSEQ multiplex PCR, yet TCRdb's version contains in-frame clones alone and is incomplete. The sample lists 55,000 to 70,000 clones, approximately 90% seen once, with roughly 21% in the top ten. This chain connects TRBV9 to TRBJ2-3; D might be TRBD2 (7 bases). This sequence was found in a woman aged 80 or over with COVID-19, enrolled during active disease. Sequences were obtained from peripheral blood. The CDR3 DNA reads as TGTGCCAGCAAAAGGGAGGGGGGCCGTTCCACAGATACGCAGTATTTT. This codes for CASKREGGRSTDTQYF.